This TCR beta chain was recovered during a study of blood T cell repertoires in COVID-19. Overall study context: Whether acute or convalescent, the COVID-19 samples came from the United States, Italy and Spain. PBMCs, B-cell-depleted T cells, or T cells were the source of the cDNA or gDNA that made up the material.

In the study's own analysis: By means of reference gene primer amplification, nucleated cell counts were estimated. Here immunoSEQ multiplex PCR was the method, and the copy in TCRdb shows in-frame clones only, minus some. That table supplies the V and J calls and clone size; D and trimming were determined from the DNA. The profile covers 180,000 or so clones, with around 83% appearing a single time and around 8% taken by the ten largest. The sequencing sample was made of peripheral blood. The receptor was derived from a woman aged 60-75 years with acute or convalescent COVID-19.

CDR3 sequence reads: CSASGTSGSPGGGRTDTQYF. The CDR3 nucleotides read TGCAGTGCTAGTGGGACTAGCGGGAGTCCAGGCGGGGGCCGCACAGATACGCAGTATTTT. This chain links TRBV20-1 with TRBJ2-3; TRBD2 matches at 14 bases. The ends lost 3 bases at V and 1 base at J; junction bases unmatched: 15. The CDR3 covers 20 residues. CDR1 and CDR2 from the germline V gene are DFQATT and SNEGSKA (reference sequence).